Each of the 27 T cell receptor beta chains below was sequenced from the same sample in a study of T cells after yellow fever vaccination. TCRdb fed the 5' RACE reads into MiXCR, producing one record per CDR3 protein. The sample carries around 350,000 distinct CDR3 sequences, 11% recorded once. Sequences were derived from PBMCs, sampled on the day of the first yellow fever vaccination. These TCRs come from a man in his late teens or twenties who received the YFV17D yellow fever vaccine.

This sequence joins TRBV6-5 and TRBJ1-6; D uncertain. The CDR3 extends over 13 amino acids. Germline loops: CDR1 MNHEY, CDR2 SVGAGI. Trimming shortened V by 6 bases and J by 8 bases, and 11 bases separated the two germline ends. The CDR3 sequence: CASSYGADSPLHF. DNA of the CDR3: TGTGCCAGCAGCTACGGCGCGGATTCACCCCTCCACTTT.

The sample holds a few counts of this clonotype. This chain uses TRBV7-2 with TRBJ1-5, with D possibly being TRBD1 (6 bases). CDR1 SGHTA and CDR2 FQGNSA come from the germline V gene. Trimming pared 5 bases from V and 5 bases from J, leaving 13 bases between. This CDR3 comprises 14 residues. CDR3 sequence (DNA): TGTGCCAGCAGCCGCCGAGGGGGGCATCAGCCCCAGCATTTT. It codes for CASSRRGGHQPQHF.

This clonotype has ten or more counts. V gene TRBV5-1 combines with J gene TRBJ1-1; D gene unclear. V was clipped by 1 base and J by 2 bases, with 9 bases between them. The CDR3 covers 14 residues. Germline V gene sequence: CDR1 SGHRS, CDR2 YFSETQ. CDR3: CASSLTWGNTEAFF. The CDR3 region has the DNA TGCGCCAGCAGCTTGACTTGGGGAAACACTGAAGCTTTCTTT.

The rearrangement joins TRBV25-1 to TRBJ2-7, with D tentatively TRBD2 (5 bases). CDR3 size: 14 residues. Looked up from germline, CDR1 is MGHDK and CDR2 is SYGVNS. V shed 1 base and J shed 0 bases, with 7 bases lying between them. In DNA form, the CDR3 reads TGTGCCAGCAGTGAATCCGGGATCTCCTACGAGCAGTACTTC. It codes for CASSESGISYEQYF.

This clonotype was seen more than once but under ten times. CDR3 sequence reads: CATGSPMYNSPLHF. Written as DNA, the CDR3 is TGTGCCACCGGCTCCCCTATGTATAATTCACCCCTCCACTTT. The V and J genes are TRBV2 and TRBJ1-6, with D hard to call. The ends were cut back, 10 bases at V and 4 bases at J, with 14 bases in the middle. The CDR3 extends over 14 amino acids. The germline V gene has CDR1 SNHLY and CDR2 FYNNEI.

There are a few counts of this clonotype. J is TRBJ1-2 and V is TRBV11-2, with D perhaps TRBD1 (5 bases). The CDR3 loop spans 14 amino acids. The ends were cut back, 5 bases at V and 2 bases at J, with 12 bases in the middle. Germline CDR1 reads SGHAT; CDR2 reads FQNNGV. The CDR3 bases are TGTGCCAGCAGCCGTTCCAGGGAGAACTATGGCTACACCTTC. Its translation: CASSRSRENYGYTF.

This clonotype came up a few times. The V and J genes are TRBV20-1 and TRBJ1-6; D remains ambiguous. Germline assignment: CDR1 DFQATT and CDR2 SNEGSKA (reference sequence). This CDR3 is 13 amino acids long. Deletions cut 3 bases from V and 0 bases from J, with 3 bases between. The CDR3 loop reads CSARSSYNSPLHF. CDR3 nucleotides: TGCAGTGCTAGGAGCTCCTATAATTCACCCCTCCACTTT.

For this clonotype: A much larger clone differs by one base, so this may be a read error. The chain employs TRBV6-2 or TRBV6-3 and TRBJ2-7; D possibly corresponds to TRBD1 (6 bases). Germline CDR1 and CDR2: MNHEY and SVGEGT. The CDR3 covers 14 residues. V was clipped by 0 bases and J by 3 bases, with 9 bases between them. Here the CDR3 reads CASSYSIGGYEQYV. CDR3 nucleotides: TGTGCCAGCAGTTACTCGATAGGGGGCTACGAGCAGTACGTC.

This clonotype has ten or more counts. CDR3 protein: CASSFRLAVLDTQYF. In nucleotides, the CDR3 is TGTGCCAGCAGTTTTAGGCTAGCGGTCCTTGATACGCAGTATTTT. This chain links TRBV12-3 or TRBV12-4 with TRBJ2-3, with 7 bases fitting TRBD2. CDR3 length equals 15 residues. V gave up 3 bases and J gave up 6 bases; unmatched junction bases: 9.

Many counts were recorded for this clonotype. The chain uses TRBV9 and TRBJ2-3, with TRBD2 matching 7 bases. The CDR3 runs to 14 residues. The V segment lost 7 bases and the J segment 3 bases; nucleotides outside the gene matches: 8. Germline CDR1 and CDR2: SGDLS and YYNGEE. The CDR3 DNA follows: TGTGCCAGCTCCGAGGGCGGGGGTACAGATACGCAGTATTTT. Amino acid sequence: CASSEGGGTDTQYF.

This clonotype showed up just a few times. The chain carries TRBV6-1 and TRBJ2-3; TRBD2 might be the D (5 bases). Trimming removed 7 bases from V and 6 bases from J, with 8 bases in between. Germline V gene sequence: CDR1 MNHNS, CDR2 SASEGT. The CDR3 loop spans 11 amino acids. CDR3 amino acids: CASTGVDTQYF. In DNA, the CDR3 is TGTGCCAGCACCGGGGTGGATACGCAGTATTTT.

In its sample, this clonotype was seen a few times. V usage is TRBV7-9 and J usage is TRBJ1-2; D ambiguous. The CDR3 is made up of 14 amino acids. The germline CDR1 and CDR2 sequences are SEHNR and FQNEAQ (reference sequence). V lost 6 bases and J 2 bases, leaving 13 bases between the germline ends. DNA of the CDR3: TGTGCCAGCAGTTCCGTAGGCCCCAACTATGGCTACACCTTC. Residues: CASSSVGPNYGYTF.

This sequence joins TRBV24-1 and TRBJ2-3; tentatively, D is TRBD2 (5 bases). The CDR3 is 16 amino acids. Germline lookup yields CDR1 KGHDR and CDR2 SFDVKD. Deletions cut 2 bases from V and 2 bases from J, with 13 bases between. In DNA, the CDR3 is TGTGCCACCAGTGATTCGGGGAGCGGATACACAGATACGCAGTATTTT. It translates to CATSDSGSGYTDTQYF.

CDR3 sequence: CASSTDREERLEETQYF. In DNA, the CDR3 is TGTGCCAGCAGCACGGACAGGGAGGAAAGGCTCGAAGAGACCCAGTACTTC. V and J are TRBV6-1 and TRBJ2-5; 8 bases are shared with TRBD1. Germline lookup yields CDR1 MNHNS and CDR2 SASEGT. This CDR3 region has 17 residues. The V gene end was trimmed by 6 bases and the J gene end by 3 bases; junction bases not matched to a gene: 15.

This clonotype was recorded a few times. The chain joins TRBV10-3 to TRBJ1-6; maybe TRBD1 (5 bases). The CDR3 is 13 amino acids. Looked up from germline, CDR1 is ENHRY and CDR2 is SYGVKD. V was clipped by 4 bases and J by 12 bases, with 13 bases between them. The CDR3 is CAISGGYRGPLHF. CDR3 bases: TGTGCCATCAGTGGGGGCTATAGAGGACCCCTCCACTTT.

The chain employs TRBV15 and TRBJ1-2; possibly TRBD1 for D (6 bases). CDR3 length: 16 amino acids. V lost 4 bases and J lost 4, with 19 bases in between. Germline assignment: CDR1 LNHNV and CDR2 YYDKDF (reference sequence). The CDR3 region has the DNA TGTGCCACCAGCACAATTCACCAGGGGCTTCCCTATGGCTACACCTTC. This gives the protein CATSTIHQGLPYGYTF.

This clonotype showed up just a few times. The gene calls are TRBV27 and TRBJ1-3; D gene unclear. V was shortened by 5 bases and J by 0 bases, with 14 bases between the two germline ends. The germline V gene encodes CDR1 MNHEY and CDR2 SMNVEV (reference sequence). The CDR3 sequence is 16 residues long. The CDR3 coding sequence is TGTGCCAGCAGTCCAAACTCCCCATACTCTGGAAACACCATATATTTT. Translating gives CASSPNSPYSGNTIYF.

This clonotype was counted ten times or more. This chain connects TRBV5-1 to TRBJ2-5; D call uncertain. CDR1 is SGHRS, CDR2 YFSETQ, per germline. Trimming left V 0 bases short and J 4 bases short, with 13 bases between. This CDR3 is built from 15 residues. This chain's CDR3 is CASSLEQIGGETQYF. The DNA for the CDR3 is TGCGCCAGCAGCTTGGAACAGATTGGTGGAGAGACCCAGTACTTC.

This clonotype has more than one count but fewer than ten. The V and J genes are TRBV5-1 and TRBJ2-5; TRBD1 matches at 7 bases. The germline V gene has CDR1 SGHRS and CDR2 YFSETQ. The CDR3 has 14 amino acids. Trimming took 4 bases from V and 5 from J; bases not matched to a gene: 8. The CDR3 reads CASSLDRVAETQYF. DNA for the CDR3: TGCGCCAGCAGCCTCGACAGGGTGGCGGAGACCCAGTACTTC.

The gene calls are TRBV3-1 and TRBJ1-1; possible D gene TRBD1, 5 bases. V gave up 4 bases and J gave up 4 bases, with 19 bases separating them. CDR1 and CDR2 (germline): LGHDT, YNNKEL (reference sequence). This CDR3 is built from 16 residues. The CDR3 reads CASSRGDGSYGTEAFF. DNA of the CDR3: TGTGCCAGCAGCCGAGGGGACGGAAGCTATGGCACTGAAGCTTTCTTT.

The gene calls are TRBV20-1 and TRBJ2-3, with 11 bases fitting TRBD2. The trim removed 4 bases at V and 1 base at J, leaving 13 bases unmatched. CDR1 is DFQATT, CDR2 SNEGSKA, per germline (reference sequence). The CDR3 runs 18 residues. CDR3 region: CSATLLAGERSGTDTQYF. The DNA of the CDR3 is TGCAGTGCTACCCTACTAGCGGGGGAGCGGTCTGGCACAGATACGCAGTATTTT.

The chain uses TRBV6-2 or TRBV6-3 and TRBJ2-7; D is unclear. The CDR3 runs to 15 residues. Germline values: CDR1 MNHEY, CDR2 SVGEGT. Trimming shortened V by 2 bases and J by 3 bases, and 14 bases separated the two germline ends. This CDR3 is CASSYMAQINYEQYF. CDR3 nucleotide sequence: TGTGCCAGCAGTTACATGGCCCAGATAAACTACGAGCAGTACTTC.

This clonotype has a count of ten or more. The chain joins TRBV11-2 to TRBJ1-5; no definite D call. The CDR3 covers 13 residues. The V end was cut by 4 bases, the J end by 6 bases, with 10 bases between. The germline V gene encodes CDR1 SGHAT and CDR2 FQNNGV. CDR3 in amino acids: CASSSDGFQPQHF. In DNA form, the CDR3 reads TGTGCCAGCAGCTCCGACGGGTTTCAGCCCCAGCATTTT.

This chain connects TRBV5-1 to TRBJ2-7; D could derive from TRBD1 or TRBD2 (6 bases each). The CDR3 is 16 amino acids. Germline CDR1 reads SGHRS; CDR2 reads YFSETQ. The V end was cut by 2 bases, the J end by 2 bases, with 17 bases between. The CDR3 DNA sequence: TGCGCCAGCAGCTTCTCGACGGGGGCAGTGGCCTACGAGCAGTACTTC. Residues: CASSFSTGAVAYEQYF.

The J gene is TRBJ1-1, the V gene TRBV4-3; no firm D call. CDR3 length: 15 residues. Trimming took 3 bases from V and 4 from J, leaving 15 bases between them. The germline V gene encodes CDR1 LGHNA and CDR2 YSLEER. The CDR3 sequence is CASSHLWGVGTEAFF. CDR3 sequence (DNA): TGCGCCAGCAGCCACCTTTGGGGTGTGGGCACTGAAGCTTTCTTT.

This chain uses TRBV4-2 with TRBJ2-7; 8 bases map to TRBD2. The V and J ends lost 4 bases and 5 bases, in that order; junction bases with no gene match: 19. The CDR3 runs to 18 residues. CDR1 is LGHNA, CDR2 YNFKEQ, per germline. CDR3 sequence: CASSLSYSDNSGGHEQYF. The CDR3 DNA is TGTGCCAGCAGCCTCTCCTACTCTGACAACAGCGGGGGCCACGAGCAGTACTTC.

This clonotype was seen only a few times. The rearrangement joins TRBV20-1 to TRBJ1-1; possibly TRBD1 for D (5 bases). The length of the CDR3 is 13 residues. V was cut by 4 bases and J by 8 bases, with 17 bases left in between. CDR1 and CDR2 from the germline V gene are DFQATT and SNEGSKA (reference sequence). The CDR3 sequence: CSAKPWGEGEAFF. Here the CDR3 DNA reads TGCAGTGCTAAACCTTGGGGGGAGGGAGAAGCTTTCTTT.